This paragraph covers one T cell receptor (beta chain) sequence. Germline V gene data show CDR1 as SGHDT and CDR2 as YYEEEE. Between the trimmed V and J ends, which lost 2 bases and 5 bases, there was a span of 14 bases. The length of the CDR3 is 14 residues. Measured with immunoSEQ multiplex PCR; TCRdb has only the in-frame clones, and not every one. Counted here are about 160,000 clones, roughly four fifths occurring once; the ten biggest clones make up approximately 14%. This entry is derived from a study of blood T cell repertoires in COVID-19. Study-wide background: The United States, Italy and Spain supplied acute and convalescent COVID-19 samples.

This receptor was taken from a human donor with acute or convalescent COVID-19. The donor label of this sample is uncertain. The sequenced sample was peripheral blood. This chain connects TRBV5-6 to TRBJ2-7, with D maybe TRBD2 (5 bases). CDR3 coding DNA: TGTGCCAGCAGCTTAGAGGGATTTTCCGACGAGCAGTACTTC. Translation gives CASSLEGFSDEQYF.